The 31 T cell receptor beta chains listed next were all sequenced from one sample in a study of T cell responses to AZD1222 COVID-19 vaccine. Profiling relied on immunoSEQ multiplex PCR, and the TCRdb table lists in-frame clones only, not all of them. The table records around 140,000 clones, almost 85% of them present only once. This specimen consisted of peripheral blood, obtained 28 days after the second dose of the MenACWY control vaccine. These receptors were collected from an adult who received the MenACWY meningococcal vaccine as a control.

V gene TRBV11-2 combines with J gene TRBJ2-3; 7 nucleotides match TRBD2. This CDR3 is 16 amino acids long. J gave up 4 bases and V 4 bases, and 11 bases lay outside the gene matches. Germline lookup yields CDR1 SGHAT and CDR2 FQNNGV. The CDR3 bases are TGTGCCAGCAGCTCCTTGCGACTAGCTTCATCAGATACGCAGTATTTT. This translates into CASSSLRLASSDTQYF.

V and J are TRBV6-2 or TRBV6-3 and TRBJ2-3; D is unclear. V lost 0 bases and J lost 1, with 5 bases in between. The CDR3 contains 14 residues. Germline loops: CDR1 MNHEY, CDR2 SVGEGT. CDR3 region: CASSYSGRTDTQYF. The CDR3 DNA sequence: TGTGCCAGCAGTTACTCTGGACGCACAGATACGCAGTATTTT.

The CDR3 loop is CASNRGGETEAFF. CDR3 nucleotides: TGTGCCAGTAATCGGGGCGGGGAGACTGAAGCTTTCTTT. The V and J genes are TRBV19 and TRBJ1-1, with a weak D call TRBD1 (5 bases). The CDR3 totals 13 residues. The ends were cut back, 7 bases at V and 5 bases at J, with 14 bases in the middle. Per germline, CDR1 LNHDA and CDR2 SQIVND (reference sequence).

The V and J genes are TRBV19 and TRBJ2-2; 12 bases fit TRBD1. CDR3 length: 19 amino acids. J lost 1 base, V lost 2 bases, and 8 bases had no gene match. Looked up from germline, CDR1 is LNHDA and CDR2 is SQIVND (reference sequence). CDR3 loop: CASSIRGTGGSRNTGELFF. Written as DNA, the CDR3 is TGTGCCAGTAGTATAAGAGGGACAGGGGGCTCGAGGAACACCGGGGAGCTGTTTTTT.

The V and J genes are TRBV6-1 and TRBJ1-6; no definite D call. The V and J ends lost 2 bases and 4 bases respectively, with 9 bases between them. The CDR3 covers 15 residues. Germline V gives CDR1 MNHNS, CDR2 SASEGT. CDR3 sequence reads: CASSEIRTYNSPLHF. CDR3 DNA: TGTGCCAGCAGTGAAATCAGGACGTATAATTCACCCCTCCACTTT.

The genes are TRBV7-3 and TRBJ2-1; D is undetermined. Trimming cost V 8 bases and J 0 bases, with 11 bases left between them. The CDR3 runs 14 residues. CDR1 is SGHTA, CDR2 FQGTGA, per germline. In DNA form, the CDR3 reads TGTGCCAGCCTCAAGGACCCCTCCTACAATGAGCAGTTCTTC. It translates to CASLKDPSYNEQFF.

The chain employs TRBV11-2 and TRBJ2-3; a weak D match, TRBD1 (5 bases). Germline V CDR1 and CDR2: SGHAT, FQNNGV. This CDR3 is 16 amino acids long. V gave up 2 bases and J gave up 0 bases, with 12 bases separating them. CDR3 loop: CASSLLGRRSTDTQYF. The CDR3, as DNA: TGTGCCAGCAGCTTATTGGGGCGCAGGAGCACAGATACGCAGTATTTT.

This chain links TRBV2 with TRBJ2-1; D remains unclear. The V end was cut by 7 bases, the J end by 5 bases, with 3 bases between. This CDR3 comprises 10 residues. The germline V gene encodes CDR1 SNHLY and CDR2 FYNNEI. The CDR3 nucleotides are TGTGCCAGCAACCACAATGAGCAGTTCTTC. Translation: CASNHNEQFF.

This sequence joins TRBV5-6 and TRBJ1-2; no definite D call. Germline CDR1 is SGHDT and CDR2 is YYEEEE. This CDR3 contains 13 residues. Trimming took off 4 bases at V and 5 bases at J, with 12 bases between the two ends. The CDR3 DNA sequence: TGTGCCAGCAGCCGCCTCTTGGGTTATGGCTACACCTTC. It is translated as CASSRLLGYGYTF.

The chain employs TRBV2 and TRBJ1-2; possible D gene TRBD1, 5 bases. CDR1 and CDR2 from the germline V gene are SNHLY and FYNNEI. Trimming cost V 5 bases and J 10 bases, with 17 bases left between them. CDR3 length equals 13 residues. As DNA, the CDR3 is TGTGCCAGCAGTCTAAATACCGGGACCCCCTACACCTTC. It is translated as CASSLNTGTPYTF.

This clone appeared a few times. The rearrangement uses TRBV12-5 and TRBJ2-7; the D call may be TRBD1 or TRBD2 (6 bases each). The CDR3 has 16 residues. The germline gives CDR1 LGHNT, CDR2 FRNRAP. V gave up 1 base and J gave up 5 bases, with 18 bases separating them. In DNA, the CDR3 is TGTGCTAGTGGTTTGGGCTCGTGGGGGGCGAGGAACGAGCAGTACTTC. Amino acids: CASGLGSWGARNEQYF.

The gene calls are TRBV28 and TRBJ2-7; 8 nucleotides line up with TRBD1. In germline, CDR1 is MDHEN, CDR2 SYDVKM. J was trimmed by 5 bases and V by 6 bases; bases with no gene match: 9. This CDR3 region has 14 residues. CDR3 in amino acids: CASRRSTGADEQYF. CDR3 DNA sequence: TGTGCCAGCAGAAGGTCGACAGGGGCCGACGAGCAGTACTTC.

V and J are TRBV9 and TRBJ2-2, with a tentative D call TRBD2 (5 bases). Trimming removed 0 bases at V and 2 bases at J, with 17 bases between. Germline V gene sequence: CDR1 SGDLS, CDR2 YYNGEE. There are 18 residues in the CDR3. CDR3 residues: CASSVGSGVRTNTGELFF. The CDR3 region has the DNA TGTGCCAGCAGCGTAGGGAGCGGTGTACGGACCAACACCGGGGAGCTGTTTTTT.

V usage is TRBV28 and J usage is TRBJ2-7; 14 nucleotides align to TRBD2. V lost 5 bases, J lost 3 bases, and 12 bases stayed unmatched. The CDR3 is 18 residues long. Germline CDR1 is MDHEN and CDR2 is SYDVKM. CDR3: CASSPRLAGGRRIYEQYV. The CDR3 DNA reads TGTGCCAGCAGTCCAAGACTAGCGGGGGGGCGACGAATCTACGAGCAGTACGTC.

The chain combines TRBV19 with TRBJ2-7; D might be TRBD2 (5 bases). Looked up from germline, CDR1 is LNHDA and CDR2 is SQIVND (reference sequence). V lost 3 bases and J lost 0, with 9 bases in between. The length of the CDR3 is 14 residues. In DNA, the CDR3 is TGTGCCAGTAGTATGAAGCGGACCTCCTACGAGCAGTACTTC. This gives the protein CASSMKRTSYEQYF.

This clone was seen only once. The chain recombines TRBV5-1 with TRBJ1-4; possible D gene TRBD1, 5 bases. Germline values: CDR1 SGHRS, CDR2 YFSETQ. The germline V and J ends were trimmed by 3 bases and 3 bases, with 12 bases remaining between them. The CDR3 is 15 amino acids. The CDR3 sequence is CASSSQGSANEKLFF. In DNA, the CDR3 is TGCGCCAGCAGCTCGCAGGGTTCAGCTAATGAAAAACTGTTTTTT.

The chain carries TRBV10-3 and TRBJ2-7; D is unclear. Deletions cut 7 bases from V and 0 bases from J, with 13 bases between. From germline, CDR1 is ENHRY and CDR2 SYGVKD. CDR3 length: 14 residues. DNA of the CDR3: TGTGCCATCATGGATCAGCTCGGCTCCTACGAGCAGTACTTC. It is translated as CAIMDQLGSYEQYF.

This clone was seen a handful of times. J is TRBJ1-1 and V is TRBV30; 10 positions match TRBD1. Germline assignment: CDR1 GTSNPN and CDR2 SVGIG (reference sequence). The junction had 7 bases not matched to a gene; V was cut back by 5 bases and J by 7 bases. The CDR3 runs 13 residues. This CDR3 is CAWGGQGNFEAFF. CDR3 bases: TGTGCCTGGGGGGGACAGGGGAACTTTGAAGCTTTCTTT.

This clone was counted a single time. Other nucleotide sequences in the sample specify the same CDR3. The chain combines TRBV3-1 (or the pseudogene TRBV3-2) with TRBJ1-2; D is undetermined. CDR3 length: 11 amino acids. The V end lost 3 bases, the J end lost 7 bases, and 6 bases lay between the germline ends. Germline V CDR1 and CDR2: LGHDT, YNNKEL (reference sequence). The CDR3 DNA reads as TGTGCCAGCAGCCAGGGTGGTGGCTACACCTTC. This encodes CASSQGGGYTF.

This clone was counted between two and nine times. This rearrangement joins TRBV5-4 to TRBJ2-2; D ambiguous. The CDR3 consists of 16 residues. CDR1 is SGHNT and CDR2 is YYREEE in the germline V gene (reference sequence). V was cut by 3 bases and J by 3 bases, with 15 bases left in between. The CDR3 nucleotides read TGTGCCAGCAGCTCGAGCGATGGCAGATACACCGGGGAGCTGTTTTTT. Translated, it gives CASSSSDGRYTGELFF.

This sequence joins TRBV6-2 or TRBV6-3 and TRBJ1-5; TRBD1 matches 9 bases. The CDR3 runs 15 residues. V gave up 5 bases and J gave up 3 bases; unmatched junction bases: 5. Germline CDR1 is MNHEY and CDR2 is SVGEGT. CDR3 amino acids: CASSEDRGYNQPQHF. The CDR3 DNA sequence: TGTGCCAGCAGTGAGGACAGGGGCTACAATCAGCCCCAGCATTTT.

The chain carries TRBV29-1 and TRBJ2-3; D not resolved. Trimming stripped 4 bases from V and 4 bases from J, with 12 bases between. This CDR3 contains 13 residues. Germline-derived CDR1 and CDR2 are SQVTM and ANQGSEA. CDR3 protein: CSVVRRGADTQYF. The CDR3 DNA follows: TGCAGCGTTGTAAGGCGAGGCGCAGATACGCAGTATTTT.

This clone has only a few counts. The chain links TRBV3-1 (or the pseudogene TRBV3-2) to TRBJ2-3; TRBD1 might be the D (7 bases). Germline CDR1 is LGHDT and CDR2 is YNNKEL (reference sequence). V was clipped by 3 bases and J by 8 bases, with 15 bases between them. CDR3 length: 14 amino acids. CDR3 region: CASSHRGASGTQYF. The DNA of the CDR3 is TGTGCCAGCAGCCACAGGGGGGCGAGTGGTACGCAGTATTTT.

J is TRBJ1-6 and V is TRBV5-1, with TRBD1 identical over 8 bases. Germline V gene lookup returns CDR1 SGHRS and CDR2 YFSETQ. The junction had 10 bases not matched to a gene; V was cut back by 4 bases and J by 10 bases. The CDR3 has 15 residues. The CDR3 DNA sequence: TGCGCCAGCAGCGGGGGACAGGCCGGGATCTCACCCCTCCACTTT. Encoded protein: CASSGGQAGISPLHF.

CDR3 sequence: CASTKQGADSPLHF. The CDR3 DNA is TGTGCCAGCACCAAACAGGGGGCGGATTCACCCCTCCACTTT. This chain links TRBV27 with TRBJ1-6; TRBD1 agrees at 9 bases. This CDR3 is built from 14 residues. Germline lookup yields CDR1 MNHEY and CDR2 SMNVEV (reference sequence). J gave up 8 bases and V 7 bases, and 6 bases lay outside the gene matches.

The rearrangement joins TRBV7-2 to TRBJ2-7, with D possibly called TRBD1 or TRBD2 (5 bases each). This CDR3 comprises 13 residues. V lost 2 bases and J 13 bases, leaving 18 bases between the germline ends. In germline, CDR1 is SGHTA, CDR2 FQGNSA. The CDR3 DNA reads TGTGCCAGCAGCTTAAGCCTTCGGGGCAGGGTTTACTTC. This sequence encodes CASSLSLRGRVYF.

The chain links TRBV11-2 to TRBJ2-6; D possibly corresponds to TRBD2 (5 bases). Trimming removed 5 bases from V and 0 bases from J, with 14 bases in between. The germline CDR1 and CDR2 sequences are SGHAT and FQNNGV. CDR3 length: 17 amino acids. CDR3: CASSGVWRSSGANVLTF. In DNA, the CDR3 is TGTGCCAGCAGCGGCGTGTGGAGGAGCTCTGGGGCCAACGTCCTGACTTTC.

The chain employs TRBV5-4 and TRBJ1-1, with D uncertain. V was shortened by 0 bases and J by 0 bases, with 12 bases between the two germline ends. The CDR3 is made up of 16 amino acids. Germline loops: CDR1 SGHNT, CDR2 YYREEE (reference sequence). In nucleotides, the CDR3 is TGTGCCAGCAGCTTGGCTTTCCAGGCTTTGAACACTGAAGCTTTCTTT. Its protein product is CASSLAFQALNTEAFF.

The sample holds one count of this clone. The V and J genes are TRBV11-3 and TRBJ2-1; D remains unclear. Germline CDR1 reads SGHNT; CDR2 reads YENEEA. The CDR3 runs 13 residues. V was pared by 7 bases and J by 3 bases, with 10 bases between. CDR3 bases: TGTGCCAGCACCTCCCGGAGCTACAATGAGCAGTTCTTC. Its translation is CASTSRSYNEQFF. The full variable domain, in which reference TRBV11-3 and TRBJ2-1 provide the parts outside the CDR3, is EAGVVQSPRYKIIEKKQPVAFWCNPISGHNTLYWYLQNLGQGPELLIRYENEEAVDDSQLPKDRFSAERLKGVDSTLKIQPAELGDSAVYLCASTSRSYNEQFFGPGTRLTVL.

This chain uses TRBV19 with TRBJ2-7; D perhaps matches TRBD2 (5 bases). V was cut by 3 bases and J by 1 base, with 10 bases left in between. The germline V gene encodes CDR1 LNHDA and CDR2 SQIVND (reference sequence). The CDR3 loop spans 14 amino acids. The chain's CDR3 is CASSITGDSYEQYF. CDR3 sequence (DNA): TGTGCCAGTAGTATTACCGGGGATTCCTACGAGCAGTACTTC. Together with reference TRBV19 and TRBJ2-7, the CDR3 gives the full variable domain: DGGITQSPKYLFRKEGQNVTLSCEQNLNHDAMYWYRQDPGQGLRLIYYSQIVNDFQKGDIAEGYSVSREKKESFPLTVTSAQKNPTAFYLCASSITGDSYEQYFGPGTRLTVT.

The rearrangement links TRBV5-1 to TRBJ2-7; D unresolved. The germline CDR1 and CDR2 sequences are SGHRS and YFSETQ. V lost 4 bases and J 3 bases, leaving 17 bases between the germline ends. The CDR3 has 15 residues. The CDR3 loop reads CASSPPDGRSYEQYV. CDR3 DNA: TGCGCCAGCAGCCCCCCAGATGGACGAAGCTACGAGCAGTACGTC.